The clone carrying this T cell receptor (beta chain) was picked up many times. What it binds is unknown. Quantitative 5'-RACE with molecular barcodes produced the TCR beta libraries. TCRdb fed the 5' RACE reads into MiXCR, producing one record per CDR3 protein. The data hold around 220,000 distinct CDR3 sequences, with about 11% observed a single time. CDR1 is SGHTA and CDR2 is FQGTGA in the germline V gene. The CDR3 sequence is 14 residues long. V dropped 5 bases and J dropped 4 bases, with 13 bases sitting between them. These data belong to a study of CD8 T cells in ankylosing spondylitis. General study findings and limits: The authors reported significant enrichment of disease-linked clones in matched ankylosing spondylitis synovial fluid.

The sequencing sample was made of blood, either unsorted or a sorted T cell fraction (not recorded which). The receptor was derived from a male donor with ankylosing spondylitis or in good health (not recorded which). This sequence joins TRBV7-3 and TRBJ2-3, with no clear D. CDR3 sequence reads: CASSPGLQADTQYF. The CDR3 DNA is TGTGCCAGCAGCCCGGGCCTCCAGGCAGATACGCAGTATTTT.